The 26 T cell receptor beta chains presented below share a single source sample, sequenced in a study of control samples from healthy donors and cancer patients (dated by TCRdb to 2020 to 2022). The library was generated by the immunoSEQ multiplex PCR assay. The table was pulled from immuneACCESS by TCRdb, which kept in-frame rearrangements only. Such tables lose some clones; where checked, under half of the loss comes from unresolved V genes, and the rest has no known cause. The sample profile shows 150,000 to 200,000 clones; 80% to 95% of them were found once. Together, the top ten hold roughly 1.6% of the sample. Source material: blood. These receptor sequences come from a young man in good health.

This chain links TRBV30 with TRBJ2-3; 7 nucleotides align to TRBD2. This CDR3 spans 14 amino acids. From germline, CDR1 is GTSNPN and CDR2 SVGIG (reference sequence). With 3 bases clipped from V and 3 bases from J, the junction kept 6 bases outside the gene matches. CDR3 loop: CAWRPGGKTDTQYF. For the CDR3, the DNA is TGTGCCTGGAGACCGGGGGGTAAGACAGATACGCAGTATTTT.

The chain has TRBV6-5 and TRBJ2-7; D gene uncertain. Germline values: CDR1 MNHEY, CDR2 SVGAGI. The CDR3 consists of 14 residues. The germline V and J ends were trimmed by 6 bases and 1 base, with 13 bases remaining between them. CDR3 sequence: CASSLTENSYEQYF. The CDR3 DNA follows: TGTGCCAGCAGCCTCACAGAGAATTCCTACGAGCAGTACTTC.

The chain joins TRBV25-1 to TRBJ1-5, with D perhaps TRBD1 (6 bases). Germline values: CDR1 MGHDK, CDR2 SYGVNS. V was clipped by 3 bases and J by 4 bases, with 13 bases between them. The CDR3 totals 15 residues. CDR3 coding DNA: TGTGCCAGCAGTGAGTGGGGGGCCGGGAATCAGCCCCAGCATTTT. Encoded protein: CASSEWGAGNQPQHF.

The rearrangement links TRBV13 to TRBJ1-3; D gene unclear. Trimming removed 3 bases from V and 4 bases from J, with 10 bases in between. Germline lookup yields CDR1 PRHDT and CDR2 FYEKMQ (reference sequence). The CDR3 totals 14 residues. The CDR3 DNA follows: TGTGCCAGCAGCTTCGAGGACGGAGGAAACACCATATATTTT. As protein: CASSFEDGGNTIYF.

This chain links TRBV5-6 with TRBJ1-3; D remains ambiguous. CDR3 size: 13 residues. V dropped 1 base and J dropped 4 bases, with 6 bases sitting between them. CDR1 and CDR2 from the germline V gene are SGHDT and YYEEEE. In nucleotides, the CDR3 is TGTGCCAGCAGCTTGATGACCGGAAACACCATATATTTT. Translating gives CASSLMTGNTIYF.

This sequence joins TRBV21-1 and TRBJ2-1; the DNA was not used to check the table's D call, TRBD2. TRBV21-1 is termed a pseudogene. This CDR3 has 17 amino acids. The CDR3 loop is CASSKAVAGGGYNEQFF. Written as DNA, the CDR3 is TGTGCCAGCAGCAAAGCGGTAGCGGGGGGCGGCTACAATGAGCAGTTCTTC.

CDR3 residues: CASRDSAGNQPQHF. CDR3 nucleotides: TGCGCCAGCAGGGACTCCGCCGGCAATCAGCCCCAGCATTTT. The chain carries TRBV4-1 and TRBJ1-5, with D hard to call. Deletions cut 6 bases from V and 2 bases from J, with 11 bases between. The CDR3 consists of 14 residues. Germline V gives CDR1 MGHRA, CDR2 YSYEKL.

This chain links TRBV10-3 with TRBJ1-2, with D uncertain. V dropped 0 bases and J dropped 2 bases, with 13 bases sitting between them. Per germline, CDR1 ENHRY and CDR2 SYGVKD. The CDR3 spans 16 residues. The CDR3 bases are TGTGCCATCAGTGAGTCGAATTACAGAGTAAACTATGGCTACACCTTC. Its protein product is CAISESNYRVNYGYTF.

This sequence joins TRBV5-1 and TRBJ2-7; D gene ambiguous. Germline V gene data show CDR1 as SGHRS and CDR2 as YFSETQ. This CDR3 has 14 residues. V was clipped by 0 bases and J by 5 bases, with 12 bases between them. As DNA, the CDR3 is TGCGCCAGCAGCTTGGATAGCCAGCTAGACGAGCAGTACTTC. Translating gives CASSLDSQLDEQYF. The variable domain in full, with the rest retrieved from reference TRBV5-1 and TRBJ2-7, is KAGVTQTPRYLIKTRGQQVTLSCSPISGHRSVSWYQQTPGQGLQFLFEYFSETQRNKGNFPGRFSGRQFSNSRSEMNVSTLELGDSALYLCASSLDSQLDEQYFGPGTRLTVT.

As DNA, the CDR3 is TGTGCCAGCAGCCCGACTAGCTACAATGAGCAGTTCTTC. It yields the protein CASSPTSYNEQFF. V is TRBV7-3 and J is TRBJ2-1, with D perhaps matching TRBD2 (6 bases). Germline V lookup: CDR1 SGHTA, CDR2 FQGTGA. This CDR3 spans 13 amino acids. V shed 5 bases and J shed 3 bases, with 8 bases lying between them. The full variable domain, its missing parts supplied by reference TRBV7-3 and TRBJ2-1, is GAGVSQTPSNKVTEKGKYVELRCDPISGHTALYWYRQSLGQGPEFLIYFQGTGAADDSGLPNDRFFAVRPEGSVSTLKIQRTERGDSAVYLCASSPTSYNEQFFGPGTRLTVL.

The V gene is TRBV6-4, the J gene TRBJ2-3; no clear D gene. V lost 0 bases, J lost 5 bases, and 12 bases lay in between. CDR3 size: 15 residues. Germline assignment: CDR1 MRHNA and CDR2 SNTAGT. CDR3 sequence reads: CASSDSPATGDTQYF. The CDR3, as DNA: TGTGCCAGCAGTGACTCGCCCGCTACTGGAGATACGCAGTATTTT.

In the case of this clone: The same CDR3 arises from other DNA sequences in this sample as well. V is TRBV7-8 and J is TRBJ2-3; TRBD2 is a possible D gene (6 bases). Germline assignment: CDR1 SGHVS and CDR2 FQNEAQ. V was pared by 6 bases and J by 1 base, with 14 bases between. The CDR3 is 15 amino acids. The CDR3 nucleotides read TGTGCCAGCAGTTTTCTCGGGGGTCGCACAGATACGCAGTATTTT. Residues: CASSFLGGRTDTQYF.

The chain joins TRBV6-6 to TRBJ1-5, with D maybe TRBD1 (5 bases). V was clipped by 1 base and J by 4 bases, with 8 bases between them. Germline V gene data show CDR1 as MNHNY and CDR2 as SVGAGI (reference sequence). The CDR3 totals 14 residues. The CDR3 DNA follows: TGTGCCAGCAGTTACTGGGGGGGTAATCAGCCCCAGCATTTT. Its translation: CASSYWGGNQPQHF.

The count of this clone is one. The chain joins TRBV19 to TRBJ1-2; no definite D call. The germline V gene encodes CDR1 LNHDA and CDR2 SQIVND (reference sequence). V gave up 1 base and J gave up 6 bases, with 18 bases separating them. This CDR3 region has 16 residues. CDR3 sequence (DNA): TGTGCCAGTAGTATAGGGGTAGACGTGAAGGTCCATGGCTACACCTTC. This codes for CASSIGVDVKVHGYTF. The full variable domain, completed using reference TRBV19 and TRBJ1-2, is DGGITQSPKYLFRKEGQNVTLSCEQNLNHDAMYWYRQDPGQGLRLIYYSQIVNDFQKGDIAEGYSVSREKKESFPLTVTSAQKNPTAFYLCASSIGVDVKVHGYTFGSGTRLTVV.

The chain joins TRBV28 to TRBJ1-1, with 7 nucleotides matching TRBD1. The length of the CDR3 is 15 residues. Germline V lookup: CDR1 MDHEN, CDR2 SYDVKM. Trimming cost V 6 bases and J 4 bases; bases outside gene matches: 11. The CDR3 coding sequence is TGTGCCAGCAGAGCTGAACAGGGGTCCGGCACTGAAGCTTTCTTT. This codes for CASRAEQGSGTEAFF.

The rearrangement uses TRBV11-2 and TRBJ2-7, with 7 bases matching TRBD1. Trimming took 2 bases from V and 3 from J; bases not matched to a gene: 7. This CDR3 spans 15 amino acids. Looked up from germline, CDR1 is SGHAT and CDR2 is FQNNGV. In DNA, the CDR3 is TGTGCCAGCAGCTTATCATGGGACAGAAACTACGAGCAGTACTTC. Translation: CASSLSWDRNYEQYF.

The CDR3 protein is CASREGTAYYGYTF. CDR3 sequence (DNA): TGTGCCAGCAGGGAGGGGACGGCCTACTATGGCTACACCTTC. The chain joins TRBV5-4 to TRBJ1-2; D is perhaps TRBD1 (5 bases). Trimming shortened V by 5 bases and J by 3 bases, and 14 bases separated the two germline ends. The germline V gene has CDR1 SGHNT and CDR2 YYREEE (reference sequence). The CDR3 contains 14 residues.

The gene calls are TRBV2 and TRBJ1-6; D ambiguous. CDR3 length: 13 residues. The ends were cut back, 4 bases at V and 8 bases at J, with 9 bases in the middle. Germline CDR1 SNHLY, CDR2 FYNNEI. The chain's CDR3 is CASSGRGYSPLHF. CDR3 nucleotides: TGTGCCAGCAGTGGGCGAGGCTATTCACCCCTCCACTTT. The variable domain in full, completed from reference TRBV2 and TRBJ1-6, reads EPEVTQTPSHQVTQMGQEVILRCVPISNHLYFYWYRQILGQKVEFLVSFYNNEISEKSEIFDDQFSVERPDGSNFTLKIRSTKLEDSAMYFCASSGRGYSPLHFGNGTRLTVT.

The chain couples TRBV6-5 to TRBJ1-3; 7 nucleotides agree with TRBD1. Looked up from germline, CDR1 is MNHEY and CDR2 is SVGAGI. The CDR3 covers 15 residues. The junction had 9 bases not matched to a gene; V was cut back by 6 bases and J by 4 bases. CDR3 bases: TGTGCCAGCAGACCCCTCAGGGGGACGGGAAACACCATATATTTT. Residues: CASRPLRGTGNTIYF.

V usage is TRBV24-1 and J usage is TRBJ2-7; D perhaps matches TRBD2 (5 bases). The CDR3 covers 13 residues. CDR1 and CDR2 from the germline V gene are KGHDR and SFDVKD. V lost 1 base and J lost 9, with 12 bases in between. The DNA for the CDR3 is TGTGCCACCAGTGATTTAAAGGTGGGGAGGCAGTACTTC. Protein product: CATSDLKVGRQYF.

V usage is TRBV6-5 and J usage is TRBJ2-7; D is unresolved. The germline gives CDR1 MNHEY, CDR2 SVGAGI. The V gene lost 4 bases and the J gene lost 3 bases, with 13 bases spanning the gap. The CDR3 has 14 residues. Here the CDR3 DNA reads TGTGCCAGCAGTTTCCAGACCCCACGCTACGAGCAGTACTTC. The encoded protein is CASSFQTPRYEQYF.

V usage is TRBV2 and J usage is TRBJ1-1; D unresolved. Trimming left V 4 bases short and J 5 bases short, with 11 bases between. In germline, CDR1 is SNHLY, CDR2 FYNNEI. The CDR3 is 13 amino acids. The CDR3 nucleotides read TGTGCCAGCAGTGTTGCGATGAGGACTGAAGCTTTCTTT. This translates into CASSVAMRTEAFF.

CDR3 bases: TGCGCCAGCAGCTTGGATCCGGGACAGGGCTATGGCTACACCTTC. Amino acid sequence: CASSLDPGQGYGYTF. This rearrangement joins TRBV5-1 to TRBJ1-2; 9 positions match TRBD1. Germline V CDR1 and CDR2: SGHRS, YFSETQ. With V trimmed by 0 bases and J by 4 bases, 4 bases remained unmatched. The CDR3 runs 15 residues.

The chain links TRBV2 to TRBJ2-5; a possible D gene is TRBD2 (6 bases). The CDR3 length is 14 residues. The V end was cut by 0 bases, the J end by 2 bases, with 7 bases between. Germline values: CDR1 SNHLY, CDR2 FYNNEI. DNA of the CDR3: TGTGCCAGCAGTGAAGCGGCGGGACAAGAGACCCAGTACTTC. Amino acids: CASSEAAGQETQYF.

The V call is TRBV7-9, the J call TRBJ2-7; no definite D call. V was pared by 3 bases and J by 5 bases, with 17 bases between. The length of the CDR3 is 15 residues. CDR1 and CDR2 (germline): SEHNR, FQNEAQ (reference sequence). The CDR3 nucleotides are TGTGCCAGCAGCTTCATGACACTTGACAAAAACGAGCAGTACTTC. It encodes CASSFMTLDKNEQYF.

The rearrangement links TRBV10-2 to TRBJ2-3, with TRBD2 identical over 14 bases. The CDR3 length is 14 residues. Germline V gene data show CDR1 as WSHSY and CDR2 as SAAADI. Trimming cost V 8 bases and J 4 bases; bases outside gene matches: 2. Here the CDR3 reads CASGTSGGADTQYF. CDR3 coding DNA: TGCGCCAGCGGGACTAGCGGGGGCGCAGATACGCAGTATTTT.